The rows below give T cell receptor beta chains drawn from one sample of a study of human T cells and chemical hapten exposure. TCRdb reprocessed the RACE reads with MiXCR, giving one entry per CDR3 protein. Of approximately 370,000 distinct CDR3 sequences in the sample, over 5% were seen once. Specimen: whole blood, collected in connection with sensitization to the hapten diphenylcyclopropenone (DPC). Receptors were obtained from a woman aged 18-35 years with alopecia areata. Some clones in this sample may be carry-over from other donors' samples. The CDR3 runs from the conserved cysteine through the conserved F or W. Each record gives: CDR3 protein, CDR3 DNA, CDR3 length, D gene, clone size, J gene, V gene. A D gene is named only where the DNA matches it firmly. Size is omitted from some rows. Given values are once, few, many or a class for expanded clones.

cdr3_aa: CASSSRTGADTQYF
cdr3_nt: TGTGCCAGCAGCTCTAGGACAGGCGCAGATACGCAGTATTTT
cdr3_length: 14
d_call: TRBD1
clone_size: many
j_call: TRBJ2-3
v_call: TRBV7-8

cdr3_aa: CASTLLGLNSNYGYTF
cdr3_nt: TGTGCCAGCACTCTCCTAGGCCTAAACTCTAACTATGGCTACACCTTC
cdr3_length: 16
d_call: -
clone_size: many
j_call: TRBJ1-2
v_call: TRBV6-5

cdr3_aa: CASSLAGHATNEKLFF
cdr3_nt: TGTGCCAGCAGCTTAGCTGGACACGCAACTAATGAAAAACTGTTTTTT
cdr3_length: 16
d_call: -
clone_size: -
j_call: TRBJ1-4
v_call: TRBV7-8

cdr3_aa: CASSFTGDNSPLHF
cdr3_nt: TGTGCCAGCAGTTTTACAGGGGATAATTCACCCCTCCACTTT
cdr3_length: 14
d_call: TRBD1
clone_size: few
j_call: TRBJ1-6
v_call: TRBV28

cdr3_aa: CASTKPGYTNTGELFF
cdr3_nt: TGTGCCAGCACCAAACCGGGATATACGAACACCGGGGAGCTGTTTTTT
cdr3_length: 16
d_call: -
clone_size: many
j_call: TRBJ2-2
v_call: TRBV6-5

cdr3_aa: CASSPRNGSSYEQYF
cdr3_nt: TGTGCCAGCTCACCACGAAACGGGAGCTCCTACGAGCAGTACTTC
cdr3_length: 15
d_call: -
clone_size: many
j_call: TRBJ2-7
v_call: TRBV18

cdr3_aa: CASSLEGVGNIQYF
cdr3_nt: TGTGCCAGCAGCTTGGAGGGCGTCGGAAACATTCAGTACTTC
cdr3_length: 14
d_call: -
clone_size: few
j_call: TRBJ2-4
v_call: TRBV5-6

cdr3_aa: CASRPGTSGLNEQFF
cdr3_nt: TGTGCCAGCAGACCCGGGACTAGCGGTTTGAATGAGCAGTTCTTC
cdr3_length: 15
d_call: TRBD2
clone_size: many
j_call: TRBJ2-1
v_call: TRBV7-2

cdr3_aa: CASRSDRNTEAFF
cdr3_nt: TGTGCCAGCAGATCCGACAGAAACACTGAAGCTTTCTTT
cdr3_length: 13
d_call: -
clone_size: few
j_call: TRBJ1-1
v_call: TRBV7-2

cdr3_aa: CASKIWDRENSPLHF
cdr3_nt: TGTGCCAGCAAGATCTGGGACAGGGAGAATTCACCCCTCCACTTT
cdr3_length: 15
d_call: TRBD1
clone_size: many
j_call: TRBJ1-6
v_call: TRBV3-1

cdr3_aa: CATKDGQANEAFF
cdr3_nt: TGTGCCACAAAGGACGGACAGGCGAATGAAGCTTTCTTT
cdr3_length: 13
d_call: TRBD1
clone_size: many
j_call: TRBJ1-1
v_call: TRBV7-2

cdr3_aa: CSARGNSGGLQETQYF
cdr3_nt: TGCAGTGCTAGGGGAAATAGCGGGGGGCTCCAAGAGACCCAGTACTTC
cdr3_length: 16
d_call: TRBD2
clone_size: -
j_call: TRBJ2-5
v_call: TRBV20-1

cdr3_aa: CASSLPGQTGEKLFF
cdr3_nt: TGCGCCAGCAGCCTTCCGGGACAAACGGGTGAAAAACTGTTTTTT
cdr3_length: 15
d_call: -
clone_size: few
j_call: TRBJ1-4
v_call: TRBV4-1

cdr3_aa: CASSSYSAEAFF
cdr3_nt: TGTGCCAGCAGCTCCTACAGTGCTGAAGCTTTCTTT
cdr3_length: 12
d_call: -
clone_size: many
j_call: TRBJ1-1
v_call: TRBV7-9

cdr3_aa: CASSPVPTNEKLFF
cdr3_nt: TGTGCCAGCAGTCCCGTTCCAACTAATGAAAAACTGTTTTTT
cdr3_length: 14
d_call: -
clone_size: -
j_call: TRBJ1-4
v_call: TRBV12-3/TRBV12-4

cdr3_aa: CASTSQLDTQYF
cdr3_nt: TGTGCCAGCACTAGCCAACTCGATACGCAGTATTTT
cdr3_length: 12
d_call: -
clone_size: -
j_call: TRBJ2-3
v_call: TRBV12-3/TRBV12-4

cdr3_aa: CAISGGQGANTEAFF
cdr3_nt: TGTGCCATCAGTGGGGGACAGGGGGCAAACACTGAAGCTTTCTTT
cdr3_length: 15
d_call: TRBD1
clone_size: many
j_call: TRBJ1-1
v_call: TRBV10-3